One sample yielded the 10 T cell receptor beta chains listed below, sequenced in a study of blood T cell repertoires in COVID-19. TCRdb keeps only in-frame clones here, not all; method: immunoSEQ multiplex PCR. The table includes approximately 280,000 clones, about four fifths detected once. Specimen: PBMCs or T cells enriched from blood (not recorded which). These receptors originate from a man aged 40-49 years who had been exposed to COVID-19.

This clone was recorded only once. The CDR3 nucleotides are TGCGCCAGCAGCTCCGTTCCAGATAATGAAAAACTGTTTTTT. Translation: CASSSVPDNEKLFF. The V and J genes are TRBV5-1 and TRBJ1-4, with D unclear. The CDR3 loop spans 14 amino acids. Germline CDR1 SGHRS, CDR2 YFSETQ. V lost 3 bases and J lost 4, with 10 bases in between.

The V gene is TRBV9, the J gene TRBJ1-4; 9 nucleotides align to TRBD1. CDR1 is SGDLS and CDR2 is YYNGEE in the germline V gene. This CDR3 is 14 amino acids long. Trimming cost V 4 bases and J 7 bases; bases outside gene matches: 5. The CDR3 DNA reads as TGTGCCAGCAGCATAGGACAGGGGTCTGAAAAACTGTTTTTT. It encodes CASSIGQGSEKLFF.

The chain joins TRBV4-2 to TRBJ2-3, with TRBD1 matching over 7 bases. CDR3 size: 15 residues. V was pared by 3 bases and J by 1 base, with 4 bases of the junction left unmatched. Per germline, CDR1 LGHNA and CDR2 YNFKEQ. The CDR3 DNA reads as TGTGCCAGCAGCCACCCAGGACAGGGCACAGATACGCAGTATTTT. Translated: CASSHPGQGTDTQYF.

This rearrangement joins TRBV19 to TRBJ2-5; 9 nucleotides align to TRBD2. With 3 bases clipped from V and 2 bases from J, the junction kept 7 bases outside the gene matches. This CDR3 spans 16 amino acids. Germline V gene sequence: CDR1 LNHDA, CDR2 SQIVND (reference sequence). CDR3 loop: CASSIGGLAGQETQYF. Here the CDR3 DNA reads TGTGCCAGTAGTATCGGGGGTCTAGCGGGACAAGAGACCCAGTACTTC. The full variable domain, in which reference TRBV19 and TRBJ2-5 provide the parts outside the CDR3, is DGGITQSPKYLFRKEGQNVTLSCEQNLNHDAMYWYRQDPGQGLRLIYYSQIVNDFQKGDIAEGYSVSREKKESFPLTVTSAQKNPTAFYLCASSIGGLAGQETQYFGPGTRLLVL.

This clone has more than one count but fewer than ten. Written as DNA, the CDR3 is TGTGCCAGCAGCGCGCACTCGAACTATGGCTACACCTTC. Amino acids: CASSAHSNYGYTF. The chain links TRBV9 to TRBJ1-2; no clear D gene. CDR1 SGDLS and CDR2 YYNGEE come from the germline V gene. The CDR3 covers 13 residues. V lost 3 bases to trimming and J lost 2 bases, with 8 bases between them. Looking up the rest from reference TRBV9 and TRBJ1-2 gives the full variable domain: DSGVTQTPKHLITATGQRVTLRCSPRSGDLSVYWYQQSLDQGLQFLIQYYNGEERAKGNILERFSAQQFPDLHSELNLSSLELGDSALYFCASSAHSNYGYTFGSGTRLTVV.

The chain couples TRBV2 to TRBJ1-5; tentative D call: TRBD1 (6 bases). Trimming took off 9 bases at V and 9 bases at J, with 24 bases between the two ends. CDR1 is SNHLY, CDR2 FYNNEI, per germline. This CDR3 has 15 residues. CDR3 in amino acids: CASRSTGTLKWPQHF. CDR3 DNA sequence: TGTGCCAGTAGATCAACAGGGACCCTAAAGTGGCCCCAGCATTTT.

The chain joins TRBV5-6 to TRBJ1-4, with 7 nucleotides matching TRBD1. This CDR3 has 15 residues. Germline V lookup: CDR1 SGHDT, CDR2 YYEEEE. The J segment lost 6 bases and the V segment lost 6 bases, leaving 11 bases of the junction unmatched. CDR3 sequence: CASNGNRDSHEKLFF. CDR3 coding DNA: TGTGCCAGCAACGGGAACCGGGACAGCCATGAAAAACTGTTTTTT.

The J gene is TRBJ2-1, the V gene TRBV5-1; TRBD2 matches 10 bases. V was clipped by 4 bases and J by 4 bases; unmatched bases: 8. CDR1 is SGHRS and CDR2 is YFSETQ in the germline V gene. The CDR3 extends over 16 amino acids. DNA for the CDR3: TGCGCCAGCAGCCCCGGTGGTAGCGGGAGGTACAATGAGCAGTTCTTC. This translates into CASSPGGSGRYNEQFF.

The chain uses TRBV19 and TRBJ1-1, with 7 bases aligning to TRBD1. CDR1 and CDR2 from the germline V gene are LNHDA and SQIVND (reference sequence). CDR3 length: 16 residues. V lost 8 bases to trimming and J lost 0 bases; unmatched junction nucleotides: 12. CDR3 protein: CASFFTGDLVNTEAFF. DNA of the CDR3: TGTGCCAGTTTCTTCACAGGGGACCTAGTGAACACTGAAGCTTTCTTT. The whole variable domain, remainder taken from reference TRBV19 and TRBJ1-1, is DGGITQSPKYLFRKEGQNVTLSCEQNLNHDAMYWYRQDPGQGLRLIYYSQIVNDFQKGDIAEGYSVSREKKESFPLTVTSAQKNPTAFYLCASFFTGDLVNTEAFFGQGTRLTVV.

This clone was seen a few times. The chain links TRBV4-1 to TRBJ2-5, with TRBD2 matching over 12 bases. The J segment lost 5 bases and the V segment lost 0 bases, leaving 4 bases of the junction unmatched. The CDR3 contains 16 residues. The germline V gene has CDR1 MGHRA and CDR2 YSYEKL. The CDR3 nucleotides are TGCGCCAGCAGCCAAGACAGACTAGCGGGAGAGGAGACCCAGTACTTC. Translation: CASSQDRLAGEETQYF.